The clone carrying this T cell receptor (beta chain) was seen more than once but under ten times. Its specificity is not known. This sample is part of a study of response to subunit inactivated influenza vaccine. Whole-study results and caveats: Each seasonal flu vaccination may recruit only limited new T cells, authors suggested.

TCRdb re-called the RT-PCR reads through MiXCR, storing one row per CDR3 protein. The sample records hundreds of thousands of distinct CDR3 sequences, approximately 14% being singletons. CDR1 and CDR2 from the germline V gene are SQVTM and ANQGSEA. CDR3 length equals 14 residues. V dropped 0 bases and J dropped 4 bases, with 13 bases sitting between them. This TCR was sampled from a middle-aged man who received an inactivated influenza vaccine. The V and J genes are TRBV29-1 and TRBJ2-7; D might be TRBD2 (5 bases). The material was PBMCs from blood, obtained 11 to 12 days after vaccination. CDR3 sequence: CSVEETSGRYEQYF. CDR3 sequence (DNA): TGCAGCGTTGAAGAGACCAGCGGCCGTTACGAGCAGTACTTC.